This TCR beta chain stems from a study of CD8 T cell repertoires and influenza (dated by TCRdb to 2017 to 2019). Some background on the complete study: The cohort consisted of four healthy influenza A-immune young adults aged 18 to 29 plus two middle-aged donors. The study used next-generation sequencing of both TCRalpha and TCRbeta chains to profile the M1-restricted CD8 T cell repertoire of about 6 healthy donors. Study-level results and caveats: Although the repertoire could be skewed by in vitro expansion, no significant skewing was shown when 18 TRBV families were compared before and after expansion. Each donor carried on average roughly 430 unique M1-specific TCRbeta clonotypes (range about 140-1,000), suggesting earlier methods underestimated repertoire diversity. Sequence abundance could be biased by the use of cDNA templates through expression, reverse transcription or PCR, although unique clonotype numbers would not be affected. Only about half of M1-specific TCRs had the canonical 11-mer xRSx CDR3beta motif, whereas a 10-mer xGxY motif accounted for approximately 12%. In every donor, the M1-specific TCRbeta repertoire was dominated by TRBV19, which accounted for roughly 50% to 90% of sequences.

Total RNA was isolated using the RNeasy Mini kit, and roughly 100-330 ng of RNA was used for cDNA synthesis with the SuperScript VILO kit. Multiplexed V- and J-gene primers, designed to reduce differential amplification bias, were used to amplify the CDR3 regions. The immunoSEQ platform was used for both CDR3 amplification and high-throughput sequencing of TCRalpha and TCRbeta. The study's processing was this. Analysis of the sequencing data, including V gene frequency, CDR3 length and V/J pairing, was performed with immunoSEQ Analyzer 2.0. Only productive rearrangements without stop codons were retained for repertoire analyses. Shannon and Simpson diversity indices were used to measure clonotype diversity in each donor. IMGT conventions were followed for defining CDR3, and WebLogo sequence logos were used to visualize conserved CDR3 motifs. To limit the effect of sequence-frequency bias, gene-usage abundance was additionally recomputed from unique clonotype counts. As stored in TCRdb, this immuneACCESS dataset retains in-frame rearrangements with V and J assigned. A fraction of the clones does not appear; measured against another copy, unresolved V genes explain less than half of the discrepancy, and the remainder lacks a known reason. That table supplies the V and J calls and clone size; D and trimming were determined from the DNA. This sample is represented by about 320 clones; under 30% of them were singletons. About half of the sample goes to the ten largest clones.

This clone turned up a few times. A junction boundary mismatches the germline segment, possibly from a read error. For CDR1 and CDR2, the germline V gene lists SGHVT and SQSDAQ. The CDR3 numbers 14 residues from cysteine through phenylalanine. This entry keeps only the CDR3 DNA: 42 bases, framed from base 1. CD8 T cells were restimulated weekly for three to four weeks with peptide-pulsed (approximately 1 uM) irradiated TAP-deficient T2 cells. Prior influenza exposure was inferred on the basis of donor age and of positive M1 tetramer staining, which was seen in every donor. Cultures were fed every 3 to 4 days with AIM-V medium containing human serum, MLA-144 supernatant and recombinant IL-2. Peripheral blood mononuclear cells were obtained from fresh blood samples by Ficoll Paque Plus density separation. Positive selection with human CD8 MicroBeads was used to enrich CD8 T cells from PBMCs. M1 dextramer-positive CD8 T cells were FACS-sorted from the expanded cultures and lysed for RNA isolation.

This chain is built from TRBV7-4 and TRBJ2-1; 9 junctional bases match TRBD2. Sequenced sample: M1 dextramer-binding CD8+ T cells from cultured PBMCs. The intended sense of this specimen's cell subset or site label: CD8 T cells sorted as dextramer-positive for the influenza matrix M1 58-66 peptide. This TCR derives from a person under 35 in good health. The CDR3 sequence is CASTLAGVGYEQFF. The sequenced DNA: TGTGCCAGCACCTTAGCGGGAGTAGGCTATGAGCAGTTCTTC.